This T cell receptor (beta chain) came from a study of tumor-infiltrating lymphocytes in primary liver carcinoma. Whole-study findings and limits: Tumor region pairs outstripped tumor-adjacent and tumor-blood pairs in overlap.

This clonotype was counted many times. Its antigen is not known. Total RNA amounting to 500 ng was the source from which TCR beta cDNA was made with a constant-region primer. Nested multiplex PCR, run for three rounds with slightly modified ARM-PCR, yielded TCR beta libraries. Each of the first two PCR rounds ran about 9 cycles with TRBV1-TRBV30 forward and C-beta reverse primers. TCRdb reprocessed the multiplex PCR reads with MiXCR, giving one entry per CDR3 protein. The sample records fewer than 400,000 distinct CDR3 sequences, 50% to 60% being singletons. There are 15 residues in the CDR3. Trimming took off 0 bases at V and 6 bases at J, with 15 bases between the two ends. Germline V lookup: CDR1 LGHNA, CDR2 YSLEER. Unsorted whole blood supplied the RNA, and germline DNA was extracted too. At sampling, these chronic HBV carriers had received no treatment.

The specimen was peripheral blood. This sequence originates from a woman aged 25-40 years with primary liver carcinoma and hepatitis B virus infection. The V call is TRBV4-3, the J call TRBJ2-7; D remains unclear. As DNA, the CDR3 is TGCGCCAGCAGCCAAGATCACACGGTCTCCGTCGAGCAGTACTTC. Translation: CASSQDHTVSVEQYF.